These 2 T cell receptor beta chains were all obtained from the same sample, sequenced in a study of shared clonotypes between healthy human individuals. Sequenced by immunoSEQ multiplex PCR; TCRdb stores in-frame clones only, minus some. The sample lists about 460,000 clones; over 60% were seen once. Sequenced sample: PBMCs. The source of these receptors is a woman in her forties in good health. Some clones in this sample may be carry-over from other donors' samples.

This clone was seen once. The V call is TRBV23-1, the J call TRBJ1-1, with a tentative D call TRBD1 (6 bases). TRBV23-1 falls under the ORF class, with uncertain function. The CDR3 runs to 14 residues. V was trimmed by 2 bases and J by 6 bases, leaving 13 bases between them. The CDR3: CASSQGQGRSEAFF. The CDR3, as DNA: TGCGCCAGCAGTCAAGGGCAGGGGAGGTCTGAAGCTTTCTTT.

J is TRBJ2-7 and V is TRBV7-9, with 9 bases identical to TRBD2. The CDR3 has 14 residues. CDR1 and CDR2 (germline): SEHNR, FQNEAQ (reference sequence). The ends lost 3 bases at V and 5 bases at J; junction bases unmatched: 5. The DNA for the CDR3 is TGTGCCAGCAGCTTGGGACTAGCTCTCGACGAGCAGTACTTC. Translating gives CASSLGLALDEQYF.